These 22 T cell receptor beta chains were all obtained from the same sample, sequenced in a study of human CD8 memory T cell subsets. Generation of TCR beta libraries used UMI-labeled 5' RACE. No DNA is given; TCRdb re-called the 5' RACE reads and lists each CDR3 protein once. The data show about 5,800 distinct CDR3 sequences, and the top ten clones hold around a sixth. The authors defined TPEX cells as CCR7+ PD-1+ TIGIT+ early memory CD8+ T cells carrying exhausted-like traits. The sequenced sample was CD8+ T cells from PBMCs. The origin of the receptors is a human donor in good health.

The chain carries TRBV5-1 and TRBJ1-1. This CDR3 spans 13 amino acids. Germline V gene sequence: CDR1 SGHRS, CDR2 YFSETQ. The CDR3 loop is CASSPIVNTEAFF. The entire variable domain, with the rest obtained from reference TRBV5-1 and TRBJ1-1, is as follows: KAGVTQTPRYLIKTRGQQVTLSCSPISGHRSVSWYQQTPGQGLQFLFEYFSETQRNKGNFPGRFSGRQFSNSRSEMNVSTLELGDSALYLCASSPIVNTEAFFGQGTRLTVV.

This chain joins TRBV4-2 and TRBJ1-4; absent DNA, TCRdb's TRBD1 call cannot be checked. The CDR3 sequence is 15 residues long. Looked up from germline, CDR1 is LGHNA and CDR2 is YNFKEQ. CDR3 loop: CASSPPGTGLEKLFF.

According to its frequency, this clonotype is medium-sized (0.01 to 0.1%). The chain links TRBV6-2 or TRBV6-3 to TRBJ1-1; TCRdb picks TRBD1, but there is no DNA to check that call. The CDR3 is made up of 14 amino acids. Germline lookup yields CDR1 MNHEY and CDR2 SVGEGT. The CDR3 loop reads CASRPQGQDTEAFF.

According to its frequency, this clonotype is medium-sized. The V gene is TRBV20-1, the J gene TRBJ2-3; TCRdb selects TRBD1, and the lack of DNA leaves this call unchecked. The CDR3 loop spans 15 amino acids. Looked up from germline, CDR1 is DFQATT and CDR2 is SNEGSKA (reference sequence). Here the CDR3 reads CSARDRDSTTDTQYF.

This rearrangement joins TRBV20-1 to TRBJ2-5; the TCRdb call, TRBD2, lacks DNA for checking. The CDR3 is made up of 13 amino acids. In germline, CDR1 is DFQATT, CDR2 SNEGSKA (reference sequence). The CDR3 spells CSARERGQETQYF.

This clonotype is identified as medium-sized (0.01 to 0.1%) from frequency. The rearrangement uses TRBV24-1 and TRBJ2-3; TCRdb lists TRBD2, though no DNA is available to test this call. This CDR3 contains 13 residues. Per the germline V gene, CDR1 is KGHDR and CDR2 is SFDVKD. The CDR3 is CATSDAGGDTQYF.

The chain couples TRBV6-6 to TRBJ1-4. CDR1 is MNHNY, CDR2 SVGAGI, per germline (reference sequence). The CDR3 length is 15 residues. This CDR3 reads CASSYSRQREEKLFF.

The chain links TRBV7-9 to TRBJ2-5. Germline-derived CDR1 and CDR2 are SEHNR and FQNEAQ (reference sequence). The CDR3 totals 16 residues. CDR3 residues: CASSLARGDAQETQYF.

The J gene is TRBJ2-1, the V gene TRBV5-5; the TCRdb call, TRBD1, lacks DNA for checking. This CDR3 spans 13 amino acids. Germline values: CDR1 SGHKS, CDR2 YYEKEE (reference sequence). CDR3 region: CASSLGAGTEQFF.

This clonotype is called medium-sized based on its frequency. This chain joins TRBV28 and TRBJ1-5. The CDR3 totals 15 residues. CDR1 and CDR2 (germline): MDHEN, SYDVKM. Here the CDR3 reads CASSLSQGGFQPQHF.

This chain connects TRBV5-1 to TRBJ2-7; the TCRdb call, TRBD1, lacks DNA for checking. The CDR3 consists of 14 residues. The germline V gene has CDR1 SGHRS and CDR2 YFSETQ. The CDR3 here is CASSLRDSIYEQYF.

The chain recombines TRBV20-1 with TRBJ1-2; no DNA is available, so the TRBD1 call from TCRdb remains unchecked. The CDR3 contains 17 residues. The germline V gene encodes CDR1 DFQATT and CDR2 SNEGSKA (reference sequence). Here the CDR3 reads CSARDGAGDHFNYGYTF.

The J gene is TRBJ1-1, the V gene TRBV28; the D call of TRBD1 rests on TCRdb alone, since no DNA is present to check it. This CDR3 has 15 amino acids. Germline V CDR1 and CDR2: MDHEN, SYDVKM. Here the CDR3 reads CASSSPRDKNTEAFF.

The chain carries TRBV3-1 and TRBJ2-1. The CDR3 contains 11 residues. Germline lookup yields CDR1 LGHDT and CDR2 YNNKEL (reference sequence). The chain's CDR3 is CASSHVREQFF.

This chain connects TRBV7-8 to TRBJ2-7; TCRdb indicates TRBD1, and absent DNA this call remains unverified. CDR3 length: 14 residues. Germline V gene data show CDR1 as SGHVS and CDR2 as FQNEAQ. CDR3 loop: CASTQTGLGDEQYF.

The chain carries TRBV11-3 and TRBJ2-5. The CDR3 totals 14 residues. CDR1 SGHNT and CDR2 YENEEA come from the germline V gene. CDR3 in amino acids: CASSLGMGEETQYF.

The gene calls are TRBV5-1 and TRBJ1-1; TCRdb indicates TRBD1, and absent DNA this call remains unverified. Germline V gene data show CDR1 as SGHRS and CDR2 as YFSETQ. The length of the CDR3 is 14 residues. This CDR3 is CASSHLGGPTEAFF.

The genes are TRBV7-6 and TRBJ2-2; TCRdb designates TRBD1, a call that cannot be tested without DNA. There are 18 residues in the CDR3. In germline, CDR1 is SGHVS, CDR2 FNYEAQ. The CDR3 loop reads CASSLAVPGGVVSGELFF.

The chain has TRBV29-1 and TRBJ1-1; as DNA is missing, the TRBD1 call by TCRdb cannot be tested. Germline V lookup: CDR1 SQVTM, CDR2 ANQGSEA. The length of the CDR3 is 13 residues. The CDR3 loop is CSVDLLDSLEAFF.

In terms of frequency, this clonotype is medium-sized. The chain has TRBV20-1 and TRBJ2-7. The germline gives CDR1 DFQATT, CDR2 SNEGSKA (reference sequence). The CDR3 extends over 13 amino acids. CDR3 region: CSARLDLSYEQYF.

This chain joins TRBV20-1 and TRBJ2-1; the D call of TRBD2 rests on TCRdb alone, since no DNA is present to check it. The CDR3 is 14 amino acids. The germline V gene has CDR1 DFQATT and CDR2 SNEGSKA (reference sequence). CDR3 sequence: CSATQAGGPFEQFF.

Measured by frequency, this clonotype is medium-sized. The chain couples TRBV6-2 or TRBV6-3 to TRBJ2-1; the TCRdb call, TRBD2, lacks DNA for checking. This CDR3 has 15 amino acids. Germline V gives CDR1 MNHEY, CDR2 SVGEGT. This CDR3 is CASSSGTSVPWEQFF.